This T cell receptor beta chain derives from a study of T cells in Graves' hyperthyroidism and ophthalmopathy. Amplified regions were TCR beta CDR3 sequences from RNA transcripts. A set of HTBI primers served as the primers for a first-round RT-PCR of the TCR CDR3. Each CDR3 protein gets one entry after TCRdb re-called the multiplex PCR reads with MiXCR. The profile shows over 500,000 distinct CDR3 sequences, 16% of them singletons. It was uncontrolled infection, other autoimmune disease, pregnancy or lactation that excluded patients. This clonotype was detected ten times or more. The antigen remains unidentified. Findings and caveats of the study: Blood samples included most of the expanded thyroid clonotypes exceeding 0.001.

Trimming shortened V by 3 bases and J by 3 bases, and 8 bases separated the two germline ends. Germline V gives CDR1 MNHNY, CDR2 SVGAGI (reference sequence). The length of the CDR3 is 13 residues. Specimen: blood. This receptor was obtained from a woman aged 25 to 45 with Graves' ophthalmopathy. The chain combines TRBV6-6 with TRBJ1-1; a weak D match, TRBD1 (5 bases). The CDR3 region is CASSYRGDTEAFF. The DNA of the CDR3 is TGTGCCAGCAGTTATAGGGGAGACACTGAAGCTTTCTTT.